Listed below are T cell receptor beta chains from one sample, sequenced in a study of blood T cell repertoires in COVID-19. The data were produced by immunoSEQ multiplex PCR, yet TCRdb's version contains in-frame clones alone and is incomplete. This table has 45,000 to 55,000 clones, about 90% appearing once. The sample comprised peripheral blood. The receptors come from a human donor in a cohort sampled during active COVID-19. The CDR3 runs from the conserved cysteine through the conserved F or W. Each record gives: D gene, V gene, J gene, clone size, CDR3 protein, CDR3 DNA. The D gene is left open where the match is weak. Expanded clones get a size class; other rows say once, few or many, or leave the size out.

.	TRBV5-4	TRBJ2-5	.	CASSLDRAETQYF	TGTGCCAGCAGCTTGGACAGGGCCGAGACCCAGTACTTC
TRBD1	TRBV13	TRBJ1-1	.	CASSLAGQGDTEAFF	TGTGCCAGCAGCTTAGCGGGACAGGGGGACACTGAAGCTTTCTTT
TRBD2	TRBV7-2	TRBJ2-2	once	CASRYSGQNTGELFF	TGTGCCAGCAGATATAGCGGGCAGAACACCGGGGAGCTGTTTTTT
.	TRBV4-1	TRBJ1-2	.	CASSQGADTLLYGYTF	TGCGCCAGCAGCCAGGGCGCGGACACGTTGCTTTATGGCTACACCTTC
.	TRBV19	TRBJ2-1	.	CASSIPRTPSYNEQFF	TGTGCCAGTAGTATTCCTCGGACACCCTCCTACAATGAGCAGTTCTTC
TRBD1	TRBV6-2/TRBV6-3	TRBJ2-7	.	CASSPTGGPTYEQYF	TGTGCCAGCAGTCCGACAGGGGGACCGACCTACGAGCAGTACTTC
.	TRBV6-5	TRBJ1-5	.	CATGGGNQPQHF	TGTGCCACAGGAGGGGGCAATCAGCCCCAGCATTTT
.	TRBV12-5	TRBJ2-7	.	CASGLAILGEQYF	TGTGCTAGTGGTTTGGCAATCCTCGGGGAGCAGTACTTC
.	TRBV11-2	TRBJ1-5	.	CASVVRSGNQPQHF	TGTGCCAGCGTCGTCAGGTCGGGCAATCAGCCCCAGCATTTT
TRBD2	TRBV7-3	TRBJ2-2	few	CASSLAGGSTGELFF	TGTGCCAGCAGCTTAGCGGGAGGGTCTACCGGGGAGCTGTTTTTT
TRBD2	TRBV9	TRBJ2-3	.	CASSVSSGVVTLTDTQYF	TGTGCCAGCAGCGTCTCTAGCGGGGTTGTCACTTTAACAGATACGCAGTATTTT
TRBD2	TRBV11-2	TRBJ2-7	.	CASSLVARGAGEQYF	TGTGCCAGCAGCTTAGTGGCGCGGGGGGCTGGCGAGCAGTACTTC
.	TRBV30	TRBJ1-5	.	CAWSVPYRGLNQPQHF	TGTGCCTGGAGTGTACCATACCGGGGGTTAAATCAGCCCCAGCATTTT
.	TRBV7-8	TRBJ2-7	.	CASSLQGSNTYEQYF	TGTGCCAGCAGCTTACAGGGGTCTAACACCTACGAGCAGTACTTC
.	TRBV19	TRBJ1-1	.	CASSILLGQRILSPEAFF	TGTGCCAGTAGTATTCTTCTCGGACAGCGGATTCTTAGTCCTGAAGCTTTCTTT
.	TRBV21-1	TRBJ1-6	.	CAIRTGREPLHF	TGTGCCATCCGGACAGGGAGGGAACCCCTCCACTTT
TRBD1	TRBV19	TRBJ1-5	.	CASRTGVSNQPQHF	TGTGCCAGTAGGACAGGGGTCAGCAATCAGCCCCAGCATTTT
TRBD2	TRBV30	TRBJ2-5	.	CAWSLGGRETQYF	TGTGCCTGGAGTTTGGGAGGGAGAGAGACCCAGTACTTC
.	TRBV20-1	TRBJ1-2	.	CSASGGLTNLHTF	TGCAGTGCTAGTGGGGGCCTAACAAATCTCCACACCTTC
.	TRBV4-1	TRBJ1-1	.	CASSQDPRQMNTEAFF	TGCGCCAGCAGCCAAGATCCCCGACAGATGAACACTGAAGCTTTCTTT
.	TRBV27	TRBJ2-2	.	CASSLSGSSNTGELFF	TGTGCCAGCAGTTTATCAGGGAGTTCGAACACCGGGGAGCTGTTTTTT
TRBD1	TRBV29-1	TRBJ1-4	.	CSVIGTAEKLFF	TGCAGCGTGATCGGGACAGCTGAAAAACTGTTTTTT
.	TRBV24-1	TRBJ1-5	.	CATSDSSNQPQHF	TGTGCCACCAGTGACAGTTCGAATCAGCCCCAGCATTTT
TRBD1	TRBV11-2	TRBJ1-2	.	CASSVGQGYGYTF	TGTGCCAGCAGCGTGGGACAGGGCTATGGCTACACCTTC
TRBD1	TRBV5-6	TRBJ1-1	once	CASGFIGTVSEAFF	TGTGCCAGCGGATTTATTGGGACAGTTAGTGAAGCTTTCTTT
.	TRBV7-9	TRBJ2-1	.	CASSPRGYNEQFF	TGTGCCAGCAGCCCCCGGGGTTACAATGAGCAGTTCTTC
.	TRBV6-5	TRBJ1-5	.	CASSYSGRAGQPQHF	TGTGCCAGCAGTTACTCGGGCAGGGCTGGTCAGCCCCAGCATTTT
.	TRBV7-9	TRBJ2-7	.	CASSPFNEQYF	TGTGCCAGCAGCCCCTTTAACGAGCAGTACTTC
.	TRBV25-1	TRBJ1-1	.	CASHDGGTEAFF	TGTGCCAGCCACGACGGGGGCACTGAAGCTTTCTTT
TRBD1	TRBV7-8	TRBJ2-5	.	CASSRGQGARETQYF	TGTGCCAGCAGCCGAGGACAGGGGGCTCGGGAGACCCAGTACTTC
TRBD2	TRBV4-2	TRBJ2-1	.	CASSQDPAGGVNEQFF	TGTGCCAGCAGCCAAGATCCGGCGGGGGGGGTTAATGAGCAGTTCTTC
TRBD2	TRBV7-2	TRBJ2-4	.	CASSLASGIGKNIQYF	TGTGCCAGCAGCTTAGCTAGCGGGATTGGCAAAAACATTCAGTACTTC
.	TRBV5-1	TRBJ2-1	.	CASRPVGGAGEQFF	TGCGCCAGCAGACCCGTCGGGGGAGCGGGTGAGCAGTTCTTC
TRBD1	TRBV2	TRBJ2-7	.	CASRVGTGAYEQYF	TGTGCCAGCAGAGTCGGGACAGGGGCCTACGAGCAGTACTTC
TRBD1	TRBV7-9	TRBJ1-4	.	CASSVGQGKEKLFF	TGTGCCAGCAGCGTGGGACAGGGGAAGGAAAAACTGTTTTTT
.	TRBV19	TRBJ1-1	.	CASSMVVGTGTPQAFF	TGTGCCAGTAGTATGGTTGTCGGAACCGGGACACCACAAGCTTTCTTT
.	TRBV5-6	TRBJ1-3	.	CASSLEPSGYTIYF	TGTGCCAGCAGCTTGGAGCCGTCTGGTTACACCATATATTTT
TRBD2	TRBV13	TRBJ2-1	.	CASSLGRRRGGYNEQFF	TGTGCCAGCAGCTTAGGCCGAAGGCGGGGGGGATACAATGAGCAGTTCTTC
TRBD1	TRBV19	TRBJ1-5	once	CASSLHDREDSNQPQHF	TGTGCCAGTAGCCTACATGACAGGGAGGATAGCAATCAGCCCCAGCATTTT
.	TRBV6-4	TRBJ2-3	.	CASSINSGTDTDTQYF	TGTGCCAGCAGTATTAACTCCGGGACTGACACAGATACGCAGTATTTT
TRBD1	TRBV6-5	TRBJ2-5	few	CASKLTGKETQYF	TGTGCCAGCAAGTTGACAGGGAAAGAGACCCAGTACTTC
TRBD1	TRBV19	TRBJ1-4	.	CASSMTGGIVDEKLFF	TGTGCCAGTAGCATGACAGGGGGTATAGTGGATGAAAAACTGTTTTTT
TRBD1	TRBV5-1	TRBJ1-2	.	CASRYDPQGESYGYTF	TGCGCCAGCAGATACGACCCACAGGGGGAAAGCTATGGCTACACCTTC
TRBD2	TRBV18	TRBJ2-1	once	CASSGGTSGSIYNEQFF	TGTGCCAGCTCTGGAGGGACTAGCGGGAGTATCTACAATGAGCAGTTCTTC